Listed here are 30 T cell receptor beta chains from one sample, sequenced in a study of monozygotic twins with inflammatory bowel disease (dated by TCRdb to 2018 to 2020). Library method: 5' RACE. The instrument given in TCRdb is Illumina HiSeq 2500. Based on TCRdb reprocessing of the reads, there is one entry per CDR3 protein sequence, and DNA is missing. The sample has nearly 450,000 distinct CDR3 sequences on record. The top ten hold 2% to 2.5% of the sample. Sequences were obtained from blood. The receptor source for this set is a human donor with ulcerative colitis or Crohn's disease, or a healthy co-twin of an affected twin (not recorded which).

The chain recombines TRBV5-1 with TRBJ1-5. In germline, CDR1 is SGHRS, CDR2 YFSETQ. The CDR3 length is 13 residues. The CDR3: CASSPEGTEPQHF.

This chain connects TRBV6-5 to TRBJ1-2; TCRdb lists TRBD1, though no DNA is available to test this call. The CDR3 contains 12 residues. Germline V lookup: CDR1 MNHEY, CDR2 SVGAGI. The chain's CDR3 is CASRSRDYGYTF.

This chain joins TRBV10-3 and TRBJ1-1; TCRdb's D call of TRBD1 is untestable without DNA. This CDR3 is built from 16 residues. Per the germline V gene, CDR1 is ENHRY and CDR2 is SYGVKD. CDR3 region: CAISERGTGVNTEAFF.

This sequence joins TRBV7-2 and TRBJ1-5. The germline V gene has CDR1 SGHTA and CDR2 FQGNSA. The CDR3 length is 14 residues. The CDR3 is CASSGGRGGQPQHF.

V gene TRBV10-3 combines with J gene TRBJ2-7; with no DNA, the TCRdb D assignment of TRBD2 cannot be verified. This CDR3 region has 15 residues. Germline lookup yields CDR1 ENHRY and CDR2 SYGVKD. CDR3 in amino acids: CAIQNSASGPYEQYF.

V gene TRBV20-1 combines with J gene TRBJ1-2; TCRdb calls TRBD1, which cannot be checked without DNA. The CDR3 loop spans 12 amino acids. Germline V CDR1 and CDR2: DFQATT, SNEGSKA (reference sequence). The CDR3 spells CSASVPGYGYTF.

The V gene is TRBV6-2 or TRBV6-3, the J gene TRBJ2-5. The CDR3 loop spans 14 amino acids. CDR1 and CDR2 (germline): MNHEY, SVGEGT. CDR3 in amino acids: CASSFRPIGETQYF.

The chain carries TRBV3-1 and TRBJ2-7; the D call from TCRdb, TRBD1, cannot be confirmed without DNA. The CDR3 sequence is 15 residues long. The V gene's germline CDR1 is LGHDT and CDR2 YNNKEL (reference sequence). The CDR3 sequence is CASSQDRARAYEQYF.

The chain carries TRBV12-3 or TRBV12-4 and TRBJ1-1. This CDR3 spans 15 amino acids. The CDR3 sequence is CASSLAQIANTEAFF.

The chain links TRBV10-3 to TRBJ2-7; TCRdb gives TRBD1 as the D gene, but with no DNA this cannot be confirmed. Germline V gene lookup returns CDR1 ENHRY and CDR2 SYGVKD. The CDR3 is 13 amino acids. CDR3 region: CAISEGQTYEQYF.

CDR3: CASSFRTGGEDGYTF. This rearrangement joins TRBV7-2 to TRBJ1-2; TCRdb names TRBD1, which stays unverified in the absence of DNA. CDR1 is SGHTA, CDR2 FQGNSA, per germline. The CDR3 totals 15 residues.

This chain links TRBV20-1 with TRBJ2-3; TCRdb's D gene call, TRBD2, goes unchecked for lack of DNA. The germline CDR1 and CDR2 sequences are DFQATT and SNEGSKA (reference sequence). This CDR3 has 13 residues. The CDR3 spells CSARAGLAGSQYF.

The chain combines TRBV4-2 with TRBJ2-3; lacking DNA, the TRBD2 call made by TCRdb goes unchecked. The CDR3 length is 16 residues. Germline CDR1 is LGHNA and CDR2 is YNFKEQ. The CDR3 sequence: CASSRSTSGGADTQYF.

V and J are TRBV5-1 and TRBJ2-7. The germline gives CDR1 SGHRS, CDR2 YFSETQ. This CDR3 has 13 amino acids. CDR3 amino acids: CASSDGLSYEQYF. The whole variable domain, remainder taken from reference TRBV5-1 and TRBJ2-7, is KAGVTQTPRYLIKTRGQQVTLSCSPISGHRSVSWYQQTPGQGLQFLFEYFSETQRNKGNFPGRFSGRQFSNSRSEMNVSTLELGDSALYLCASSDGLSYEQYFGPGTRLTVT.

The CDR3 sequence is CASSPLGESYNEQFF. The chain uses TRBV14 and TRBJ2-1. This CDR3 spans 15 amino acids. Germline V lookup: CDR1 SGHDN, CDR2 FVKESK.

The rearrangement joins TRBV5-1 to TRBJ2-7. The germline CDR1 and CDR2 sequences are SGHRS and YFSETQ. The CDR3 extends over 14 amino acids. This CDR3 reads CASSLGGLTYEQYF.

The chain recombines TRBV5-1 with TRBJ2-3; TCRdb gives TRBD2 as the D gene, but with no DNA this cannot be confirmed. The CDR3 is made up of 14 amino acids. Germline V gene data show CDR1 as SGHRS and CDR2 as YFSETQ. CDR3 protein: CASSQRASTDTQYF.

The chain is built from TRBV29-1 and TRBJ1-5; TCRdb proposes TRBD1, but this gene call is untestable without DNA. This CDR3 is built from 13 residues. Germline CDR1 SQVTM, CDR2 ANQGSEA. The CDR3 loop is CSVAADTNQPQHF.

The chain employs TRBV12-3 or TRBV12-4 and TRBJ1-5; absent DNA, TCRdb's TRBD1 call cannot be checked. The CDR3 totals 15 residues. The CDR3 region is CASSLGGEGNQPQHF.

The CDR3 sequence: CASRHIAGGPYNEQFF. The rearrangement joins TRBV6-1 to TRBJ2-1; checking the TCRdb D call of TRBD2 is not possible without DNA. The CDR3 is made up of 16 amino acids. Germline lookup yields CDR1 MNHNS and CDR2 SASEGT.

The chain combines TRBV9 with TRBJ2-7; the D call of TRBD1 rests on TCRdb alone, since no DNA is present to check it. The CDR3 covers 18 residues. The V gene's germline CDR1 is SGDLS and CDR2 YYNGEE. CDR3: CASSAGTGANSNTYEQYF.

This chain's CDR3 is CASSPKNIQYF. V is TRBV2 and J is TRBJ2-4. The V gene's germline CDR1 is SNHLY and CDR2 FYNNEI. The CDR3 is made up of 11 amino acids.

The chain carries TRBV29-1 and TRBJ1-5; the D call from TCRdb, TRBD1, cannot be confirmed without DNA. CDR3 length: 13 residues. The V gene's germline CDR1 is SQVTM and CDR2 ANQGSEA. Here the CDR3 reads CSPAGTRNQPQHF.

The chain joins TRBV7-8 to TRBJ2-2; TCRdb's D call, TRBD1, is unchecked because there is no DNA. CDR3 length equals 16 residues. The germline V gene has CDR1 SGHVS and CDR2 FQNEAQ. The CDR3: CASSYRGPANTGELFF.

This sequence joins TRBV5-1 and TRBJ2-1; the D call from TCRdb, TRBD1, cannot be confirmed without DNA. Germline CDR1 is SGHRS and CDR2 is YFSETQ. This CDR3 is built from 13 residues. CDR3 residues: CASSWGIGNEQFF.

The rearrangement joins TRBV10-3 to TRBJ2-1; TCRdb indicates TRBD2, and absent DNA this call remains unverified. The CDR3 totals 14 residues. Germline values: CDR1 ENHRY, CDR2 SYGVKD. The CDR3 here is CATCPISGGNEQFF.

The V gene is TRBV29-1, the J gene TRBJ1-2. CDR1 SQVTM and CDR2 ANQGSEA come from the germline V gene. The CDR3 is 13 amino acids. The CDR3 spells CSVEDRKNYGYTF.

The V and J genes are TRBV20-1 and TRBJ2-7; the D call of TRBD2 rests on TCRdb alone, since no DNA is present to check it. The CDR3 runs 14 residues. CDR1 and CDR2 from the germline V gene are DFQATT and SNEGSKA (reference sequence). This CDR3 reads CSATGTESSYEQYF.

The chain carries TRBV27 and TRBJ2-6. The CDR3 extends over 13 amino acids. The germline V gene has CDR1 MNHEY and CDR2 SMNVEV (reference sequence). The CDR3 loop reads CASYFPGANVLTF.

The CDR3: CASSRTSGGAYEQFF. The chain joins TRBV18 to TRBJ2-1; there is no DNA to check the TCRdb D call of TRBD2. Germline V gene sequence: CDR1 KGHSH, CDR2 LQKENI. This CDR3 region has 15 residues.